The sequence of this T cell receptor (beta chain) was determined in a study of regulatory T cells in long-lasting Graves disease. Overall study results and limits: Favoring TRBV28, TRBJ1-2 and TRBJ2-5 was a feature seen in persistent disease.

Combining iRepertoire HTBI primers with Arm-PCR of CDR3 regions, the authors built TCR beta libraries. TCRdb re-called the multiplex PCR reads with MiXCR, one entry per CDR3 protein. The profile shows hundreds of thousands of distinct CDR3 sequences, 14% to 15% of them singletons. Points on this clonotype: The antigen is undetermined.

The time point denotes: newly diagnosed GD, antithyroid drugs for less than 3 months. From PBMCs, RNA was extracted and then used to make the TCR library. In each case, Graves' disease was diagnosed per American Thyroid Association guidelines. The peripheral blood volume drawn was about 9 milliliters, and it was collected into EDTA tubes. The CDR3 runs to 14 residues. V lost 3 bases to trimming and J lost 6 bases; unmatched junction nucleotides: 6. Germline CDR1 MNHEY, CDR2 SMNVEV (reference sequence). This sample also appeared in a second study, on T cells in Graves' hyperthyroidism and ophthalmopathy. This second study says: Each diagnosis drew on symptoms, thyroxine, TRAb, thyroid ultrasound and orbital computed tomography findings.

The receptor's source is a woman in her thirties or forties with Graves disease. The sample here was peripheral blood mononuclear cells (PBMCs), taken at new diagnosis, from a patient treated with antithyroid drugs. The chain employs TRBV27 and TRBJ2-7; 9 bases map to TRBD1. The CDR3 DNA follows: TGTGCCAGCAGTTTTGGGACAGGGAGAAGCGAGCAGTACTTC. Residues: CASSFGTGRSEQYF.